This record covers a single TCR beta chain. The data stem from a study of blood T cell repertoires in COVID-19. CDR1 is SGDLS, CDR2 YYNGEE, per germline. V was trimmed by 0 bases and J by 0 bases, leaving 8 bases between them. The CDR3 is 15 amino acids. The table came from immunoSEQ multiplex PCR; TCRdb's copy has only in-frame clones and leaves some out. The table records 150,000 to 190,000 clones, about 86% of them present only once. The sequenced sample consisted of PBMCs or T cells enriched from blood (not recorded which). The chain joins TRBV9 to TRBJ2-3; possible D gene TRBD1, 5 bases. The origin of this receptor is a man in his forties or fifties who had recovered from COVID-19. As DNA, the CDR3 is TGTGCCAGCAGCGTAGATACAGGCAGCACAGATACGCAGTATTTT. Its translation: CASSVDTGSTDTQYF. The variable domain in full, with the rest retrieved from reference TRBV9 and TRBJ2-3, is DSGVTQTPKHLITATGQRVTLRCSPRSGDLSVYWYQQSLDQGLQFLIQYYNGEERAKGNILERFSAQQFPDLHSELNLSSLELGDSALYFCASSVDTGSTDTQYFGPGTRLTVL.